This T cell receptor beta chain is drawn from a study of blood T cell repertoires in COVID-19. Study context: Researchers got acute and convalescent COVID-19 samples from the United States, Italy and Spain. PBMCs, B-cell-depleted T cells, or T cells were the source of the cDNA or gDNA that made up the material.

This clone was seen a few times. The germline gives CDR1 SGHDN, CDR2 FVKESK. This CDR3 contains 13 residues. Trimming shortened V by 4 bases and J by 7 bases, and 14 bases separated the two germline ends. Authors' analysis steps: Reference gene primer amplification in the assay estimated nucleated cell counts. Some clones are missing from TCRdb's copy, which holds only in-frame ones; the method was immunoSEQ multiplex PCR. That table is the source of V, J and clone size, and D and trimming were worked out from the DNA. The table records nearly 45,000 clones, roughly four fifths of them present only once.

This receptor was taken from a human donor in a cohort sampled during active COVID-19. The chain recombines TRBV14 with TRBJ2-7, with D perhaps TRBD2 (6 bases). Sequencing used peripheral blood. Written as DNA, the CDR3 is TGTGCCAGCAGCCGGCAGTTGGAGGGGGAGCAGTACTTC. Protein sequence: CASSRQLEGEQYF.